One and the same sample provided the 29 T cell receptor beta chains below, sequenced in a study of cytomegalovirus exposure and HLA in healthy donors (dated by TCRdb to about 2017). To prepare the library, the immunoSEQ multiplex PCR assay was applied. This is the immuneACCESS table as TCRdb keeps it, with only in-frame sequences that have V and J called. A part of the clones is gone; compared with another copy, unresolved V genes explain less than half, and the rest is unexplained. The sample data list 80,000 to 100,000 clones, and 87% of these were observed just once. 5.5% to 7% of the sample goes to the ten largest clones. The material sequenced was PBMCs. The source is a man younger than 35 in good health and CMV-seropositive.

The chain has TRBV28 and TRBJ2-5; D is possibly TRBD2 (5 bases). Trimming removed 10 bases from V and 5 bases from J, with 5 bases in between. In germline, CDR1 is MDHEN, CDR2 SYDVKM. This CDR3 is 9 amino acids long. CDR3 sequence: CATGETQYF. DNA for the CDR3: TGTGCCACGGGGGAGACCCAGTACTTC.

V and J are TRBV15 and TRBJ2-7; D not resolved. The V gene lost 0 bases and the J gene lost 0 bases, with 9 bases spanning the gap. The germline V gene has CDR1 LNHNV and CDR2 YYDKDF (reference sequence). The CDR3 has 15 amino acids. The CDR3 coding sequence is TGTGCCACCAGCAGAGAAGAGTTCCGCTCCTACGAGCAGTACTTC. Its translation is CATSREEFRSYEQYF. The full variable domain, with the rest looked up from reference TRBV15 and TRBJ2-7, is DAMVIQNPRYQVTQFGKPVTLSCSQTLNHNVMYWYQQKSSQAPKLLFHYYDKDFNNEADTPDNFQSRRPNTSFCFLDIRSPGLGDTAMYLCATSREEFRSYEQYFGPGTRLTVT.

This chain uses TRBV5-8 with TRBJ1-4; D possibly corresponds to TRBD1 (5 bases). In germline, CDR1 is SGHTS, CDR2 YDEGEE. V lost 0 bases and J lost 4, with 10 bases in between. The CDR3 runs to 15 residues. The chain's CDR3 is CASSLVGRGNEKLFF. CDR3 bases: TGTGCCAGCAGCTTGGTGGGGCGGGGTAATGAAAAACTGTTTTTT.

This chain uses TRBV4-1 with TRBJ2-5; 7 positions agree with TRBD2. The trim removed 6 bases at V and 0 bases at J, leaving 7 bases unmatched. The CDR3 contains 15 residues. Looked up from germline, CDR1 is MGHRA and CDR2 is YSYEKL. CDR3 nucleotide sequence: TGCGCCAGCAGTCTCAGCGGGACGTACCAAGAGACCCAGTACTTC. Amino acid sequence: CASSLSGTYQETQYF.

In this sample, this clone turned up a few times. This sequence joins TRBV29-1 and TRBJ2-3, with TRBD1 as a possible D gene (5 bases). The V and J ends lost 2 bases and 1 base respectively, with 10 bases between them. The CDR3 covers 14 residues. Germline loops: CDR1 SQVTM, CDR2 ANQGSEA. The CDR3 region has the DNA TGCAGCGTTGAAAGCAGGGTCGGCACAGATACGCAGTATTTT. It specifies CSVESRVGTDTQYF.

The chain combines TRBV4-2 with TRBJ1-2; 7 positions match TRBD1. Per the germline V gene, CDR1 is LGHNA and CDR2 is YNFKEQ. The CDR3 loop spans 16 amino acids. Unmatched junction bases numbered 5, after V lost 0 bases and J lost 1 base. The CDR3 DNA sequence: TGTGCCAGCAGCCAAGAGCAGGGGGAGATTAACTATGGCTACACCTTC. It specifies CASSQEQGEINYGYTF.

The CDR3 coding sequence is TGTGCCAGCAGTTACTCGCGTTCTAATTCACCCCTCCACTTT. Its translation is CASSYSRSNSPLHF. This chain uses TRBV6-5 with TRBJ1-6; D ambiguous. CDR1 and CDR2 (germline): MNHEY, SVGAGI. V lost 0 bases and J 6 bases, leaving 6 bases between the germline ends. The CDR3 length is 14 residues.

The genes are TRBV6-5 and TRBJ2-1; D is perhaps TRBD1 (5 bases). This CDR3 spans 15 amino acids. V was clipped by 1 base and J by 8 bases, with 15 bases between them. Looked up from germline, CDR1 is MNHEY and CDR2 is SVGAGI. CDR3 nucleotide sequence: TGTGCCAGCAGTTACTTGGGCAGGGTTGGAGATGAGCAGTTCTTC. It translates to CASSYLGRVGDEQFF.

The chain uses TRBV5-8 and TRBJ2-4, with TRBD2 as a possible D gene (5 bases). This CDR3 has 14 residues. Germline V lookup: CDR1 SGHTS, CDR2 YDEGEE. Trimming stripped 5 bases from V and 3 bases from J, with 12 bases between. The CDR3 DNA reads as TGTGCCAGCAGTAGCTGGGAGTTCAAAAACATTCAGTACTTC. Its protein product is CASSSWEFKNIQYF.

This clone was observed once. The J gene is TRBJ1-3, the V gene TRBV6-5; 9 bases line up with TRBD1. The CDR3 contains 15 residues. CDR1 is MNHEY and CDR2 is SVGAGI in the germline V gene. Trimming took 2 bases from V and 2 from J; bases not matched to a gene: 1. In nucleotides, the CDR3 is TGTGCCAGCAGTTACAGACAGGGGGCTGGAAACACCATATATTTT. It translates to CASSYRQGAGNTIYF.

This clone has only one observation. The V and J genes are TRBV6-5 and TRBJ1-2, with TRBD1 identical over 7 bases. Germline V gives CDR1 MNHEY, CDR2 SVGAGI. The ends lost 6 bases at V and 5 bases at J; junction bases unmatched: 9. This CDR3 has 14 amino acids. The CDR3 nucleotides are TGTGCCAGCAGCCGGGACAGTGGACCATATGGCTACACCTTC. This translates into CASSRDSGPYGYTF.

The V and J genes are TRBV7-2 and TRBJ2-5, with a possible D match to TRBD1 (6 bases). The germline V and J ends were trimmed by 3 bases and 2 bases, with 10 bases remaining between them. The CDR3 sequence is 14 residues long. CDR1 is SGHTA and CDR2 is FQGNSA in the germline V gene. CDR3 sequence (DNA): TGTGCCAGCAGCTTCTCTAGGGGGCAAGAGACCCAGTACTTC. It translates to CASSFSRGQETQYF.

The V and J genes are TRBV7-2 and TRBJ2-5; TRBD1 aligns across 7 bases. This CDR3 spans 16 amino acids. Germline CDR1 reads SGHTA; CDR2 reads FQGNSA. The V and J ends lost 7 bases and 1 base, in that order; junction bases with no gene match: 12. In DNA form, the CDR3 reads TGTGCCAGCAAGCAGGGGGTCCATGGGGGCCAAGAGACCCAGTACTTC. Protein sequence: CASKQGVHGGQETQYF.

The CDR3 DNA follows: TGTGCCAGCAGCCCGATGCGACAAGCTGGCAATCAGCCCCAGCATTTT. This translates into CASSPMRQAGNQPQHF. V and J are TRBV28 and TRBJ1-5; D is uncertain. Trimming pared 6 bases from V and 2 bases from J, leaving 17 bases between. There are 16 residues in the CDR3. CDR1 MDHEN and CDR2 SYDVKM come from the germline V gene.

The chain is built from TRBV5-4 and TRBJ2-5; a weak D match, TRBD2 (6 bases). The V end lost 0 bases, the J end lost 2 bases, and 14 bases lay between the germline ends. The germline V gene has CDR1 SGHNT and CDR2 YYREEE (reference sequence). CDR3 length: 16 residues. The CDR3 sequence is CASSLGTSSLQETQYF. CDR3 DNA sequence: TGTGCCAGCAGCTTGGGTACTAGCTCCCTACAAGAGACCCAGTACTTC. The complete variable domain, with remaining parts taken from reference TRBV5-4 and TRBJ2-5, reads ETGVTQSPTHLIKTRGQQVTLRCSSQSGHNTVSWYQQALGQGPQFIFQYYREEENGRGNFPPRFSGLQFPNYSSELNVNALELDDSALYLCASSLGTSSLQETQYFGPGTRLLVL.

This chain uses TRBV9 with TRBJ1-3; the D is unclear. The CDR3 loop spans 15 amino acids. CDR1 is SGDLS, CDR2 YYNGEE, per germline. V gave up 1 base and J gave up 1 base, with 9 bases separating them. This CDR3 reads CASSVNTLSGNTIYF. The CDR3 nucleotides read TGTGCCAGCAGCGTAAACACATTATCTGGAAACACCATATATTTT. The full variable domain, with the rest looked up from reference TRBV9 and TRBJ1-3, is DSGVTQTPKHLITATGQRVTLRCSPRSGDLSVYWYQQSLDQGLQFLIQYYNGEERAKGNILERFSAQQFPDLHSELNLSSLELGDSALYFCASSVNTLSGNTIYFGEGSWLTVV.

The chain recombines TRBV5-4 with TRBJ2-3; D not resolved. Germline loops: CDR1 SGHNT, CDR2 YYREEE (reference sequence). Trimming left V 4 bases short and J 2 bases short, with 8 bases between. This CDR3 contains 13 residues. The CDR3 DNA follows: TGTGCCAGCAGCGTGGGTTACACAGATACGCAGTATTTT. This gives the protein CASSVGYTDTQYF.

The chain carries TRBV5-1 and TRBJ2-3; 15 bases line up with TRBD2. J gave up 6 bases and V 4 bases, and 6 bases lay outside the gene matches. The CDR3 consists of 16 residues. Germline V gene data show CDR1 as SGHRS and CDR2 as YFSETQ. This CDR3 reads CASSTSGTSGGDTQYF. In DNA, the CDR3 is TGCGCCAGCAGCACCTCCGGGACTAGCGGGGGGGATACGCAGTATTTT.

This chain connects TRBV5-6 to TRBJ2-1, with TRBD1 matching over 8 bases. CDR1 is SGHDT, CDR2 YYEEEE, per germline. V was pared by 0 bases and J by 4 bases, with 3 bases of the junction left unmatched. There are 15 residues in the CDR3. The CDR3: CASSLAGGYYNEQFF. The CDR3 DNA follows: TGTGCCAGCAGCTTGGCAGGGGGCTATTACAATGAGCAGTTCTTC.

The chain is built from TRBV5-1 and TRBJ2-1; D not resolved. V lost 3 bases to trimming and J lost 8 bases, with 12 bases between them. Germline loops: CDR1 SGHRS, CDR2 YFSETQ. The CDR3 consists of 13 residues. The CDR3 region is CASSSVISDEQFF. In nucleotides, the CDR3 is TGCGCCAGCAGCTCCGTGATTTCGGATGAGCAGTTCTTC.

A single count supports this clone. The chain links TRBV4-3 to TRBJ2-2; 12 positions agree with TRBD2. Germline V CDR1 and CDR2: LGHNA, YSLEER. Trimming cost V 5 bases and J 0 bases; bases outside gene matches: 7. The CDR3 has 18 residues. Here the CDR3 reads CASSYGLAGIANTGELFF. The CDR3 DNA is TGCGCCAGCAGCTACGGACTAGCGGGGATAGCGAACACCGGGGAGCTGTTTTTT.

The rearrangement joins TRBV7-6 to TRBJ2-7; 9 nucleotides agree with TRBD1. This CDR3 is built from 14 residues. The J segment lost 3 bases and the V segment lost 3 bases, leaving 3 bases of the junction unmatched. Germline V gives CDR1 SGHVS, CDR2 FNYEAQ. CDR3 DNA: TGTGCCAGCAGCTTCGGACAGGGGTACTACGAGCAGTACTTC. Its protein is CASSFGQGYYEQYF.

The chain has TRBV4-2 and TRBJ2-1, with 13 bases identical to TRBD2. Germline V gene sequence: CDR1 LGHNA, CDR2 YNFKEQ. Trimming cost V 2 bases and J 7 bases; bases outside gene matches: 8. The CDR3 extends over 17 amino acids. This CDR3 is CASSQLLAGGPGNEQFF. CDR3 nucleotide sequence: TGTGCCAGCAGCCAACTACTAGCGGGAGGGCCAGGGAATGAGCAGTTCTTC.

The rearrangement links TRBV6-1 to TRBJ2-1, with 10 bases aligning to TRBD1. V dropped 1 base and J dropped 15; count of bases not matched to a gene: 15. The CDR3 contains 16 residues. The germline CDR1 and CDR2 sequences are MNHNS and SASEGT. The CDR3 region is CASSEVYGTGDLLLFF. The CDR3 DNA sequence: TGTGCCAGCAGTGAAGTCTACGGGACAGGGGACCTACTTCTGTTCTTC.

This clone was seen a few times. The rearrangement uses TRBV27 and TRBJ1-1; D possibly corresponds to TRBD1 (6 bases). Germline V CDR1 and CDR2: MNHEY, SMNVEV (reference sequence). The V end lost 5 bases, the J end lost 4 bases, and 20 bases lay between the germline ends. CDR3 length: 16 amino acids. CDR3 nucleotides: TGTGCCAGCAGTCCGCATTCCGGGACACCCTCCACTGAAGCTTTCTTT. This encodes CASSPHSGTPSTEAFF.

The chain joins TRBV5-4 to TRBJ2-3; TRBD1 matches at 9 bases. J gave up 3 bases and V 4 bases, and 3 bases lay outside the gene matches. The CDR3 is 14 amino acids. Germline CDR1 is SGHNT and CDR2 is YYREEE (reference sequence). In nucleotides, the CDR3 is TGTGCCAGCAGCACACAGGGGGCAACAGATACGCAGTATTTT. Amino acids: CASSTQGATDTQYF.

The chain recombines TRBV7-3 with TRBJ2-1; 11 nucleotides line up with TRBD2. Germline V lookup: CDR1 SGHTA, CDR2 FQGTGA. The V gene end was trimmed by 5 bases and the J gene end by 7 bases; junction bases not matched to a gene: 10. The CDR3 is 16 residues long. The CDR3 region is CASSPRVSGRVNEQFF. The CDR3, as DNA: TGTGCCAGCAGCCCAAGGGTTAGCGGGAGGGTTAATGAGCAGTTCTTC.

V usage is TRBV2 and J usage is TRBJ2-5; 9 bases match TRBD1. CDR1 and CDR2 (germline): SNHLY, FYNNEI. The length of the CDR3 is 15 residues. Trimming at V came to 3 bases and at J to 5 bases, leaving 7 bases not matched to a gene. The CDR3 region is CASSDIIGQGETQYF. The CDR3 nucleotides are TGTGCCAGCAGTGATATTATTGGACAGGGGGAGACCCAGTACTTC.

This chain joins TRBV7-6 and TRBJ2-7; D ambiguous. Germline assignment: CDR1 SGHVS and CDR2 FNYEAQ. V was trimmed by 0 bases and J by 1 base, leaving 7 bases between them. The CDR3 has 14 residues. The CDR3 spells CASSLALTSYEQYF. DNA for the CDR3: TGTGCCAGCAGCTTAGCGCTAACGTCCTACGAGCAGTACTTC.